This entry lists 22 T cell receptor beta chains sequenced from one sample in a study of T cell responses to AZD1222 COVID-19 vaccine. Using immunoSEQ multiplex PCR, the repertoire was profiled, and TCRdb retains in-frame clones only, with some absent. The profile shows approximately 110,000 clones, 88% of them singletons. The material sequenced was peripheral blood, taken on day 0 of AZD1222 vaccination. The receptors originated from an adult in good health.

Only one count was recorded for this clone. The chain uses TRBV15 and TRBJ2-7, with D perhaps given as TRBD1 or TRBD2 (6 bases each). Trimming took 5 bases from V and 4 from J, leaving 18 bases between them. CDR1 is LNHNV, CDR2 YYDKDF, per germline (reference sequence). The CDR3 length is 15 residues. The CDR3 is CATSAQKGGVYEQYF. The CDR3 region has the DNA TGTGCCACCAGCGCCCAAAAGGGGGGCGTGTACGAGCAGTACTTC.

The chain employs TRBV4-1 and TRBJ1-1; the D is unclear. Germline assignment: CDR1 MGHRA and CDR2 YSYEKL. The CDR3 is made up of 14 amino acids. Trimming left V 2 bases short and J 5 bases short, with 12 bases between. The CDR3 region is CASSQWAIGTEAFF. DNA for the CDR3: TGCGCCAGCAGCCAATGGGCAATTGGGACTGAAGCTTTCTTT.

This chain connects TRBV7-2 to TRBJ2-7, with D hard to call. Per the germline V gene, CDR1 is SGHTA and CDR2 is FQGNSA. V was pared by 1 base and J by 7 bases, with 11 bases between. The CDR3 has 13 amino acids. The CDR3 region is CASSLETNSEQYF. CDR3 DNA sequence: TGTGCCAGCAGCTTAGAAACGAACTCGGAGCAGTACTTC. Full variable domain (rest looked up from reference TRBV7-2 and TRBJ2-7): GAGVSQSPSNKVTEKGKDVELRCDPISGHTALYWYRQSLGQGLEFLIYFQGNSAPDKSGLPSDRFSAERTGGSVSTLTIQRTQQEDSAVYLCASSLETNSEQYFGPGTRLTVT.

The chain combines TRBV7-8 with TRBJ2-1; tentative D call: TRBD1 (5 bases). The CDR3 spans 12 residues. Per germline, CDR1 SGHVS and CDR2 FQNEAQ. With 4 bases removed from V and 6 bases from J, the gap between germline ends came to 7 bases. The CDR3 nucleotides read TGTGCCAGCAGCTCCACAGGCAATGAGCAGTTCTTC. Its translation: CASSSTGNEQFF.

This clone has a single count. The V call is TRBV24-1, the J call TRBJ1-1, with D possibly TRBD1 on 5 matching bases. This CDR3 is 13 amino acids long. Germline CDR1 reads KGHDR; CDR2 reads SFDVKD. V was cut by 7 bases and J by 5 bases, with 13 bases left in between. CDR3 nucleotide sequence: TGTGCCACCAGGGCAGGGTTGGGGACTGAAGCTTTCTTT. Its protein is CATRAGLGTEAFF.

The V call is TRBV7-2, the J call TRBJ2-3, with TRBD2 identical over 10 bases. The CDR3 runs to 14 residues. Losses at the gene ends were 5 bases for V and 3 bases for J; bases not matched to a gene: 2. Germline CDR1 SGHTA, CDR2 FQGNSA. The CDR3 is CASSPGLATDTQYF. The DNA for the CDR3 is TGTGCCAGCAGCCCGGGACTAGCGACAGATACGCAGTATTTT.

Here the CDR3 DNA reads TGTGCCACCAGTGACACCTCGACAAGGATGGAGAATGAGCAGTTCTTC. Encoded protein: CATSDTSTRMENEQFF. The chain combines TRBV24-1 with TRBJ2-1; the D is unclear. This CDR3 has 16 amino acids. Germline values: CDR1 KGHDR, CDR2 SFDVKD. V shed 4 bases and J shed 7 bases, with 19 bases lying between them.

As DNA, the CDR3 is TGTGCCAGCAGCGCAGGGTGGAATTCACCCCTCCACTTT. This translates into CASSAGWNSPLHF. The J gene is TRBJ1-6, the V gene TRBV27; D is perhaps TRBD1 (5 bases). Trimming cost V 6 bases and J 7 bases, with 10 bases left between them. The CDR3 is 13 residues long. The germline gives CDR1 MNHEY, CDR2 SMNVEV (reference sequence).

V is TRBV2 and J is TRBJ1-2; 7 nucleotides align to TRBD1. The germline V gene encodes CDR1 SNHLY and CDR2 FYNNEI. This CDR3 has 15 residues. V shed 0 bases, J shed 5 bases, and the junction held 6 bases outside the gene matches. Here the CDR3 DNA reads TGTGCCAGCAGTGAAGCCCACCCAGGGGGGTATGGCTACACCTTC. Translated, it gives CASSEAHPGGYGYTF.

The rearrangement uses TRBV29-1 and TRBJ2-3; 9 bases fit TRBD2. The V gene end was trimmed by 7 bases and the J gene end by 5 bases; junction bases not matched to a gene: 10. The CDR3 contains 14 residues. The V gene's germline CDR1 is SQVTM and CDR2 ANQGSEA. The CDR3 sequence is CSDFVAGDGDTQYF. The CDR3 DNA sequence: TGCAGCGACTTCGTAGCGGGAGATGGAGATACGCAGTATTTT.

This CDR3 reads CASSRIDSYEQYF. DNA for the CDR3: TGTGCCAGCAGCCGTATTGACAGCTACGAGCAGTACTTC. This chain connects TRBV13 to TRBJ2-7, with D possibly matching TRBD1 (5 bases). The ends were cut back, 5 bases at V and 3 bases at J, with 11 bases in the middle. Germline lookup yields CDR1 PRHDT and CDR2 FYEKMQ (reference sequence). The CDR3 runs to 13 residues.

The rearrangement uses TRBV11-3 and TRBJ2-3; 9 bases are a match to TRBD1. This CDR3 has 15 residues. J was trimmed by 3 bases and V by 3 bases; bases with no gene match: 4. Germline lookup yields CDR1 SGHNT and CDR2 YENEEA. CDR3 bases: TGTGCCAGCAGCTTCGACAGGGGGTCAACAGATACGCAGTATTTT. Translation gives CASSFDRGSTDTQYF.

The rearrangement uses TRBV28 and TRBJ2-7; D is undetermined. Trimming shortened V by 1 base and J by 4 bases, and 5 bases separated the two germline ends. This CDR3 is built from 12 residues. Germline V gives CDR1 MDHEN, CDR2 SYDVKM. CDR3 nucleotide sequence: TGTGCCAGCAGTTTATCCCCTTACGAGCAGTACTTC. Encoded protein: CASSLSPYEQYF.

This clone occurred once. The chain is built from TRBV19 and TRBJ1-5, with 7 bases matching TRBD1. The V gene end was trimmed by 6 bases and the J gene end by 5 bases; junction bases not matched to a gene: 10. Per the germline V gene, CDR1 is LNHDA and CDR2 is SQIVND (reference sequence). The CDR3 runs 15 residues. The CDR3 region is CASRTQGISDQPQHF. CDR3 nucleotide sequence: TGTGCCAGTAGGACACAGGGGATATCTGATCAGCCCCAGCATTTT.

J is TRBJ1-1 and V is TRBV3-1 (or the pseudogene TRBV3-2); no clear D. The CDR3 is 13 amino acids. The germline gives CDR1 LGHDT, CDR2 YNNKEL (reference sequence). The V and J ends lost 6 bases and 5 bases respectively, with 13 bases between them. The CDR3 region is CASSPRTGTEAFF. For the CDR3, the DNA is TGTGCCAGCAGTCCCCGCACCGGGACTGAAGCTTTCTTT.

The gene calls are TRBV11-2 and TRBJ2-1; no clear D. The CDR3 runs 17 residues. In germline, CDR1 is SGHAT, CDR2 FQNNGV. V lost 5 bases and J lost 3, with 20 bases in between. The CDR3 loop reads CASSLRPGEVVYNEQFF. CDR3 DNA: TGTGCCAGCAGCCTTAGACCTGGAGAGGTGGTCTACAATGAGCAGTTCTTC. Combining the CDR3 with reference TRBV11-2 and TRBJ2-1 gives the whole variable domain EAGVAQSPRYKIIEKRQSVAFWCNPISGHATLYWYQQILGQGPKLLIQFQNNGVVDDSQLPKDRFSAERLKGVDSTLKIQPAKLEDSAVYLCASSLRPGEVVYNEQFFGPGTRLTVL.

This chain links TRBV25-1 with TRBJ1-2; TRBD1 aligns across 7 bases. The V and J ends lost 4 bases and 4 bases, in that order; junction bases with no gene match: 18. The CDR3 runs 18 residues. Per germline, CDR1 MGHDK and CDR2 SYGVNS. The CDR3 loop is CASSASRQGPMGVYGYTF. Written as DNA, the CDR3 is TGTGCCAGCAGTGCCTCACGACAGGGCCCTATGGGCGTCTATGGCTACACCTTC.

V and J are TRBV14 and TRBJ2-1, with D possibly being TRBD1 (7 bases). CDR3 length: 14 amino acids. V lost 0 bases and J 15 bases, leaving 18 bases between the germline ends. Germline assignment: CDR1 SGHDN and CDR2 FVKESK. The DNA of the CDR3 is TGTGCCAGCAGCCAAGACGCGACAGGGTTCGGGGGGTTCTTC. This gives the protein CASSQDATGFGGFF.

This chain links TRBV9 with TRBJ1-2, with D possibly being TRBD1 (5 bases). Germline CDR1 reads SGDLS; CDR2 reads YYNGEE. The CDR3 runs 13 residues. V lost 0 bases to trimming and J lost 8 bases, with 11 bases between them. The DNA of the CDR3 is TGTGCCAGCAGCGTAGGGGGACTGGAGGGCTACACCTTC. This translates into CASSVGGLEGYTF.

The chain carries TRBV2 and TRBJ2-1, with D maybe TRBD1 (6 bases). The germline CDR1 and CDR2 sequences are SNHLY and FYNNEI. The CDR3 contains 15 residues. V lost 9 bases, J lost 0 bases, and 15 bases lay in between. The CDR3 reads CASRQDRSSYNEQFF. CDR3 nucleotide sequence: TGTGCCAGTAGACAGGACCGGAGCTCCTACAATGAGCAGTTCTTC. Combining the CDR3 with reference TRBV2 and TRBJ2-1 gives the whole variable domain EPEVTQTPSHQVTQMGQEVILRCVPISNHLYFYWYRQILGQKVEFLVSFYNNEISEKSEIFDDQFSVERPDGSNFTLKIRSTKLEDSAMYFCASRQDRSSYNEQFFGPGTRLTVL.

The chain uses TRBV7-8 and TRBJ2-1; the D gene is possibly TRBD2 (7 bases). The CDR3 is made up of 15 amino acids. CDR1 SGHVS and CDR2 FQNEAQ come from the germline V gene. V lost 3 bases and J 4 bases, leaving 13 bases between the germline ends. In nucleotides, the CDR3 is TGTGCCAGCAGCTTTGGGGGGGGGCCTTACAATGAGCAGTTCTTC. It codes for CASSFGGGPYNEQFF.

The CDR3 nucleotides read TGTGCCAGCAGCGTAGTCGACAGCTCCTACGAGCAGTACTTC. Its protein product is CASSVVDSSYEQYF. This chain joins TRBV9 and TRBJ2-7, with D perhaps TRBD1 (5 bases). Germline lookup yields CDR1 SGDLS and CDR2 YYNGEE. Trimming took off 0 bases at V and 0 bases at J, with 7 bases between the two ends. The CDR3 length is 14 residues.